A selection of T cell receptor beta chains follows, all from one sample in a study of a mutant IDH1 vaccine in newly diagnosed glioma. Their specific antigens are unknown. The data were produced by immunoSEQ multiplex PCR, yet TCRdb's version contains in-frame clones alone and is incomplete. The sample consists of about 58,000 clones, 81% of them appearing once. Sequencing was performed on PBMCs, taken from a glioma patient whose treatment included an IDH1 peptide vaccine. The receptor source for this set is a man aged 40-55 years with glioma. Each CDR3 is given with its conserved first and last residue. D genes are given only for firm matches. Clone size appears in some rows only: once, few, many, or a class for an expanded clone.

once	TRBJ2-7	TRBV11-2	.	CASSFGGDREQYF	TGTGCCAGCAGCTTTGGAGGGGACCGCGAGCAGTACTTC
.	TRBJ2-5	TRBV7-2	.	CASSLRARPGETQYF	TGTGCCAGCAGCTTAAGGGCCCGGCCGGGAGAGACCCAGTACTTC
.	TRBJ1-3	TRBV7-9	.	CASSLGFANTIYF	TGTGCCAGCAGCTTAGGGTTCGCTAACACCATATATTTT
.	TRBJ2-3	TRBV2	TRBD1	CASSRDRVDTQYF	TGTGCCAGCAGTCGGGACAGGGTGGATACGCAGTATTTT
.	TRBJ2-7	TRBV23-1	.	CASSQSRNNDGVTYEQYF	TGCGCCAGCAGTCAATCGCGAAATAATGACGGGGTCACCTACGAGCAGTACTTC
.	TRBJ2-5	TRBV6-5	TRBD1	CASSPTQGAQETQYF	TGTGCCAGCAGTCCGACACAGGGGGCCCAAGAGACCCAGTACTTC
few	TRBJ2-6	TRBV4-3	.	CASSQAASSSGANVLTF	TGCGCCAGCAGCCAAGCCGCTAGCAGCTCTGGGGCCAACGTCCTGACTTTC
.	TRBJ2-4	TRBV23-1	.	CASSQSWGLLAKNIQYF	TGCGCCAGCAGTCAATCATGGGGGCTCCTAGCCAAAAACATTCAGTACTTC
once	TRBJ1-4	TRBV6-4	TRBD1	CASSLPGGPGASNEKLFF	TGTGCCAGCAGCCTTCCAGGGGGCCCAGGGGCCTCTAATGAAAAACTGTTTTTT
.	TRBJ2-3	TRBV7-6	TRBD2	CASSLIAGGHSTDTQYF	TGTGCCAGCAGTTTGATAGCGGGAGGGCATTCCACAGATACGCAGTATTTT
.	TRBJ1-3	TRBV7-9	.	CASSSFHRENTIYF	TGTGCCAGCAGCTCTTTCCATAGGGAAAACACCATATATTTT
.	TRBJ2-2	TRBV4-3	TRBD1	CASSQADRATGELFF	TGCGCCAGCAGCCAAGCGGACAGGGCCACCGGGGAGCTGTTTTTT
once	TRBJ1-2	TRBV28	TRBD1	CASSDTITGVYGYTF	TGTGCCAGCAGCGACACTATTACAGGGGTCTATGGCTACACCTTC
.	TRBJ1-2	TRBV30	.	CAWSKDDYGYTF	TGTGCCTGGAGTAAGGACGACTATGGCTACACCTTC
.	TRBJ2-5	TRBV29-1	.	CSVALRTQETQYF	TGCAGCGTGGCACTAAGGACTCAAGAGACCCAGTACTTC
.	TRBJ2-6	TRBV27	.	CASSLRSSGANVLTF	TGTGCCAGCAGTTTGCGGAGCTCTGGGGCCAACGTCCTGACTTTC
.	TRBJ2-3	TRBV7-9	TRBD1	CASSLGQSTDTQYF	TGTGCCAGCAGCTTGGGACAGAGCACAGATACGCAGTATTTT
.	TRBJ2-1	TRBV4-3	TRBD2	CASSQELAGGELYNEQFF	TGCGCCAGCAGCCAAGAGCTAGCGGGGGGGGAATTATACAATGAGCAGTTCTTC
.	TRBJ1-2	TRBV19	.	CASSEGPGEQGYTF	TGTGCCAGCAGCGAGGGGCCCGGGGAACAGGGCTACACCTTC
once	TRBJ2-7	TRBV14	.	CASSPQPYNDEQYF	TGTGCCAGCTCTCCTCAGCCATATAACGACGAGCAGTACTTC
.	TRBJ2-5	TRBV29-1	.	CSVEVRADPETQYF	TGCAGCGTTGAAGTAAGAGCCGACCCAGAGACCCAGTACTTC
few	TRBJ1-1	TRBV30	.	CAWSVPPVGREAFF	TGTGCCTGGAGTGTCCCCCCTGTGGGACGGGAAGCTTTCTTT
.	TRBJ2-3	TRBV12-5	.	CASGLTDTQYF	TGTGCTAGTGGTTTAACAGATACGCAGTATTTT
.	TRBJ2-7	TRBV5-1	TRBD1	CASSYGQGAYEQYF	TGCGCCAGCAGCTATGGACAGGGCGCCTACGAGCAGTACTTC
.	TRBJ1-1	TRBV11-1	.	CASSQRRGAWAEAFF	TGTGCCAGCAGCCAGAGGCGTGGGGCGTGGGCAGAAGCTTTCTTT
.	TRBJ1-6	TRBV5-1	.	CASRGPGALHF	TGCGCCAGCAGAGGGCCGGGGGCTCTCCACTTT
.	TRBJ2-7	TRBV2	.	CASSEIGYEQYF	TGTGCCAGCAGTGAAATCGGATACGAGCAGTACTTC
.	TRBJ1-5	TRBV28	TRBD1	CASSFGTDGGQPQHF	TGTGCCAGCAGTTTCGGGACAGACGGTGGCCAGCCCCAGCATTTT
.	TRBJ1-1	TRBV29-1	TRBD1	CSTSTGGGPEAFF	TGCAGCACCTCGACAGGGGGCGGCCCTGAAGCTTTCTTT
.	TRBJ2-2	TRBV29-1	TRBD2	CSASGRDGTGELFF	TGCAGCGCCAGCGGGAGGGATGGCACCGGGGAGCTGTTTTTT
.	TRBJ2-3	TRBV30	TRBD1	CAWGQGQGTDTQYF	TGTGCCTGGGGACAGGGCCAAGGCACAGATACGCAGTATTTT
.	TRBJ2-5	TRBV7-2	TRBD2	CASSPRTSGGSLEQYF	TGTGCCAGCAGCCCCCGGACTAGCGGGGGATCGTTAGAGCAGTACTTC
.	TRBJ2-2	TRBV7-2	.	CASSLRAKGLYTGELFF	TGTGCCAGCAGCTTACGAGCGAAAGGTCTTTACACCGGGGAGCTGTTTTTT
.	TRBJ1-1	TRBV19	TRBD1	CASSFRTGGTEAFF	TGTGCCAGTAGTTTCCGGACAGGGGGGACTGAAGCTTTCTTT